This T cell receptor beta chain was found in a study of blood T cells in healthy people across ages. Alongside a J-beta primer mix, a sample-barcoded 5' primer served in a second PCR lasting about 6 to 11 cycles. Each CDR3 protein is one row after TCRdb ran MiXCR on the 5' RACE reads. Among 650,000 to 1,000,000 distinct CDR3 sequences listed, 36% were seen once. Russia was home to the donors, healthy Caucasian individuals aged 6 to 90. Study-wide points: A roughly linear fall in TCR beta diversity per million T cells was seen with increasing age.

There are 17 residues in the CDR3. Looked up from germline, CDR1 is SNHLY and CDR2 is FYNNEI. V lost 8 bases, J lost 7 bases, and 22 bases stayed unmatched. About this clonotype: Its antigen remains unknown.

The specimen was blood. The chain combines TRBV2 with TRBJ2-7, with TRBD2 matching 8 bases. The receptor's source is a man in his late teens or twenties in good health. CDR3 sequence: CASEGGAGGRSYNEQYF. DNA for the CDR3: TGTGCCAGCGAAGGGGGGGCGGGGGGCCGCTCCTACAATGAGCAGTACTTC.